The rows below give T cell receptor beta chains drawn from one sample of a study of T cell changes during pregnancy in multiple sclerosis. Clones were read by immunoSEQ multiplex PCR, and TCRdb kept only the in-frame ones, dropping some. The sample has about 68,000 clones, around nine tenths seen once. The source was peripheral blood, collected in the third trimester of pregnancy. The source is a female donor with multiple sclerosis, enrolled in a pregnancy study. Each CDR3 is given without its conserved first and last residue. Only part of the rows carry a size: once, few, many, or a class if the clone is expanded.

j_call clone_size v_call cdr3_aa
TRBJ2-3 NA TRBV11-2 ASSLRLAGGSGVTDTQY
TRBJ2-5 NA TRBV5-1 ASTPASGIGGQETQY
TRBJ1-1 NA TRBV6-5 ASSLRTGLNTEAF
TRBJ1-5 few TRBV19 ASSPPRSNQPQH
TRBJ2-7 NA TRBV5-1 ASSLEGISSYEQY
TRBJ1-2 NA TRBV19 ASSGQGFGDHGYT
TRBJ2-2 NA TRBV19 ASSPQTDTGELF
TRBJ1-1 NA TRBV30 AWSGTTGVVAEAF
TRBJ2-1 NA TRBV27 ASSLRVGNEQF
TRBJ1-1 NA TRBV5-1 ASSLERASTEAF
TRBJ2-2 NA TRBV4-3 ASSQKTGQGAGELF
TRBJ1-5 few TRBV4-1 ASSQERQGVAKIGNQPQH
TRBJ1-3 few TRBV2 ASSEVPRIAD
TRBJ1-5 NA TRBV27 ASSLGTGGDVHQPQH
TRBJ1-1 NA TRBV7-3 ASSADRNTEAF
TRBJ1-1 NA TRBV27 ASRTLGGGTEAF
TRBJ2-7 NA TRBV6-5 ASSAGTGNYEQY
TRBJ1-1 NA TRBV29-1 SARPNRGTEAF
TRBJ2-1 NA TRBV6-5 ASSPLGGIYNEQF
TRBJ1-2 once TRBV30 AWSATTRGGYT
TRBJ2-6 NA TRBV6-4 ASRSGAGANVLT
TRBJ2-1 NA TRBV27 ASSSRQEHNEQF
TRBJ2-2 few TRBV11-2 ASSLGRGIDLTGELF
TRBJ1-4 NA TRBV7-9 ASSSTGVNEKLF
TRBJ2-7 NA TRBV25-1 ASSEWDRGYEQY
TRBJ2-1 NA TRBV30 AWTYSGLSYNEQF
TRBJ1-1 once TRBV19 ASRIDRDKAF
TRBJ2-1 NA TRBV9 ASSDQPGGREQF
TRBJ2-1 NA TRBV6-1 ASSLLAGAYNEQF
TRBJ1-1 NA TRBV10-3 AISDWGGNTEAF
TRBJ1-5 NA TRBV2 ASSESAGRGQPQH
TRBJ2-5 NA TRBV6-1 ASRTERETQY
TRBJ2-5 once TRBV11-2 ASSLAGFRGRVETQY
TRBJ2-3 NA TRBV18 ASSPPSVPDTQY
TRBJ1-2 NA TRBV10-3 AISEPDRRKWYGYT
TRBJ2-7 NA TRBV7-8 ASSSTGRKSYEQY
TRBJ2-7 NA TRBV4-1 ASSPFAGSSYEQY
TRBJ1-1 few TRBV28 ASSFSTEAF
TRBJ1-2 NA TRBV2 ASSGGQEFGYT
TRBJ1-5 NA TRBV12-1 AAGHPRADQPQH